This T cell receptor (beta chain) derives from a study of Ad26.COV2.S vaccination and SARS-CoV-2 variants. The CDR3 is made up of 14 amino acids. V dropped 5 bases and J dropped 10 bases, with 15 bases sitting between them. The germline CDR1 and CDR2 sequences are SGHTA and FQGNSA. Method: immunoSEQ multiplex PCR; TCRdb's copy keeps in-frame clones and lacks some. This sample has roughly 420,000 clones, with 88% found just once. This clone was observed a handful of times. As to treatment: some 20 received Ad26.COV2.S at low or high dose, single or two shots; a few received placebo; per-sample allocation not given. Collection of samples fell on day 63 after the first vaccine or placebo injection.

The TCR originated in a person between 18 and 65 years old who received the Ad26.COV2.S COVID-19 vaccine or a placebo. This chain joins TRBV7-2 and TRBJ1-6, with a tentative D call TRBD1 (6 bases). The sequenced sample was peripheral blood, obtained in a trial of Ad26.COV2.S vaccine versus placebo. CDR3 loop: CASSGVRGGSPLHF. The CDR3 DNA reads as TGTGCCAGCAGCGGGGTCAGGGGTGGCTCACCCCTCCACTTT.